This T cell receptor (beta chain) was retrieved from a study of blood T cell repertoires in COVID-19. Trimming shortened V by 4 bases and J by 4 bases, and 11 bases separated the two germline ends. Germline-derived CDR1 and CDR2 are SQVTM and ANQGSEA. The CDR3 is 13 amino acids. The study assigned cohorts using participant-reported clinical history. Using immunoSEQ multiplex PCR, the repertoire was profiled, and TCRdb retains in-frame clones only, with some absent. Of approximately 190,000 clones in the sample, around 84% are singletons; the top ten hold less than 3.5%. This sequence originates from a woman aged 30 to 39 who had been exposed to COVID-19. This chain joins TRBV29-1 and TRBJ1-5; no clear D. Sequencing input: PBMCs or T cells enriched from blood (not recorded which). CDR3 sequence reads: CSVAPGRNQPQHF. CDR3 DNA sequence: TGCAGCGTTGCCCCTGGCCGAAATCAGCCCCAGCATTTT.